This TCR beta chain was identified during a study of cytomegalovirus exposure and HLA in healthy donors. The overall study: Among several hundred genotyped donors, around 80% fell in the Caucasian-associated ancestry cluster. General observations from the study: Serostatus for CMV was the only available immune exposure information. Another analysis was done later, and it associated 15,000 or so TCR beta sequences with HLA alleles at 0.05 false discovery rate.

Note on this clone: The antigen is unknown.

PCR amplification relied on 60 Vbeta primers (plus 13 Jbeta primers). Sequencing was performed with immunoSEQ multiplex PCR; in TCRdb, only in-frame clones are kept and a portion is missing. This sample's table has 60,000 to 70,000 clones. The CDR3 runs to 15 residues. The germline gives CDR1 PRHDT, CDR2 FYEKMQ (reference sequence). J gave up 0 bases and V 5 bases, and 1 base lay outside the gene matches. This sequence joins TRBV13 and TRBJ2-6; the match to TRBD1 covers 7 bases. This receptor was taken from a man aged 30 to 45 in good health and CMV-seropositive. The sequenced material came from PBMCs. The CDR3 region is CASSDRASGANVLTF. CDR3 in DNA: TGTGCCAGCAGCGACAGGGCCTCTGGGGCCAACGTCCTGACTTTC.